Sequencing of this T cell receptor beta chain was carried out in a study of T cell responses to AZD1222 COVID-19 vaccine. Overall study results and limits: Distributed over spike, vaccine-associated CD4 TCRs predominated at 160-218 and 743-854. Baseline serostatus was positive in only a handful of AZD1222 recipients.

On this clone itself: Its antigen is not known.

Germline CDR1 reads LNHNV; CDR2 reads YYDKDF (reference sequence). V was shortened by 0 bases and J by 5 bases, with 11 bases between the two germline ends. CDR3 length: 15 amino acids. TCRdb's table, derived via immunoSEQ multiplex PCR, lists solely in-frame clones and lacks some. The sample consists of about 130,000 clones, about nine tenths of them appearing once. The clonotype was recovered from an adult in good health. Here the sequenced sample was peripheral blood, taken on day 0 of AZD1222 vaccination. V is TRBV15 and J is TRBJ2-1, with a possible D match to TRBD1 (5 bases). In DNA form, the CDR3 reads TGTGCCACCAGCAGAGAACAGGCCACCAACAATGAGCAGTTCTTC. Translation: CATSREQATNNEQFF. The entire variable domain, with the rest obtained from reference TRBV15 and TRBJ2-1, is as follows: DAMVIQNPRYQVTQFGKPVTLSCSQTLNHNVMYWYQQKSSQAPKLLFHYYDKDFNNEADTPDNFQSRRPNTSFCFLDIRSPGLGDTAMYLCATSREQATNNEQFFGPGTRLTVL.